Listed here are 26 T cell receptor beta chains from one sample, sequenced in a study of blood T cell repertoires in COVID-19. Sequencing was performed with immunoSEQ multiplex PCR; in TCRdb, only in-frame clones are kept and a portion is missing. Of 23,000 or so clones in the sample, around 89% are singletons; the top ten hold approximately 20%. Sequences were obtained from peripheral blood. These receptors were collected from a man in his sixties or seventies with active COVID-19.

The V and J genes are TRBV19 and TRBJ2-7, with TRBD2 matching 7 bases. The CDR3 is made up of 14 amino acids. The V segment lost 3 bases and the J segment 4 bases; nucleotides outside the gene matches: 6. Germline values: CDR1 LNHDA, CDR2 SQIVND (reference sequence). The CDR3 DNA follows: TGTGCCAGTAGTATGAGGACTAGTTCTTACGAGCAGTACTTC. It codes for CASSMRTSSYEQYF.

The V and J genes are TRBV6-6 and TRBJ2-2; D uncertain. Trimming took 8 bases from V and 2 from J, leaving 6 bases between them. The CDR3 is 12 residues long. In germline, CDR1 is MNHNY, CDR2 SVGAGI (reference sequence). Written as DNA, the CDR3 is TGTGCCAGCTTGCGAAACACCGGGGAGCTGTTTTTT. Translated, it gives CASLRNTGELFF.

The genes are TRBV4-1 and TRBJ1-2; unclear D gene. The V end lost 0 bases, the J end lost 6 bases, and 8 bases lay between the germline ends. This CDR3 has 13 residues. Germline CDR1 is MGHRA and CDR2 is YSYEKL. CDR3: CASSQDRTDGYTF. CDR3 nucleotide sequence: TGCGCCAGCAGCCAAGATAGGACTGATGGCTACACCTTC.

The V and J genes are TRBV19 and TRBJ1-2, with 10 bases matching TRBD1. V lost 4 bases, J lost 4 bases, and 9 bases stayed unmatched. The CDR3 covers 16 residues. Germline lookup yields CDR1 LNHDA and CDR2 SQIVND (reference sequence). For the CDR3, the DNA is TGTGCCAGTAGTACAGATCGGGACAGGGGTTTCTATGGCTACACCTTC. Protein product: CASSTDRDRGFYGYTF. Full variable domain (remainder filled in from reference TRBV19 and TRBJ1-2): DGGITQSPKYLFRKEGQNVTLSCEQNLNHDAMYWYRQDPGQGLRLIYYSQIVNDFQKGDIAEGYSVSREKKESFPLTVTSAQKNPTAFYLCASSTDRDRGFYGYTFGSGTRLTVV.

As DNA, the CDR3 is TGTGCCAGCAGTTACTCGAGGCTAGCGGGAGACGAGCAGTACTTC. It encodes CASSYSRLAGDEQYF. The gene calls are TRBV6-5 and TRBJ2-7, with 10 bases lining up with TRBD2. The trim removed 0 bases at V and 5 bases at J, leaving 4 bases unmatched. Germline V gene sequence: CDR1 MNHEY, CDR2 SVGAGI. This CDR3 has 15 residues.

This clone was counted only a few times. The rearrangement links TRBV9 to TRBJ2-3, with 10 bases that match TRBD2. The V and J ends lost 4 bases and 3 bases, in that order; junction bases with no gene match: 17. Germline V gene sequence: CDR1 SGDLS, CDR2 YYNGEE. CDR3 length equals 19 residues. The CDR3 loop is CASSLAVGSGGLGTDTQYF. The CDR3 region has the DNA TGTGCCAGCAGCCTGGCGGTCGGTAGCGGGGGGTTGGGGACAGATACGCAGTATTTT. Filled out from reference TRBV9 and TRBJ2-3, the complete variable domain reads DSGVTQTPKHLITATGQRVTLRCSPRSGDLSVYWYQQSLDQGLQFLIQYYNGEERAKGNILERFSAQQFPDLHSELNLSSLELGDSALYFCASSLAVGSGGLGTDTQYFGPGTRLTVL.

The rearrangement joins TRBV18 to TRBJ1-1, with D perhaps TRBD1 (5 bases). The CDR3 sequence is 17 residues long. Deletions cut 3 bases from V and 0 bases from J, with 17 bases between. The germline V gene encodes CDR1 KGHSH and CDR2 LQKENI. The CDR3 sequence is CASSPDGTTRLNTEAFF. Written as DNA, the CDR3 is TGTGCCAGCTCACCCGACGGGACTACACGCCTGAACACTGAAGCTTTCTTT.

This chain joins TRBV5-1 and TRBJ2-3; 8 bases fit TRBD1. V shed 0 bases and J 0 bases; nucleotides not matched to a gene: 6. Germline V gene sequence: CDR1 SGHRS, CDR2 YFSETQ. This CDR3 is built from 17 residues. The CDR3: CASSLAGQGASTDTQYF. DNA of the CDR3: TGCGCCAGCAGCTTGGCCGGGCAGGGGGCTAGCACAGATACGCAGTATTTT.

The chain has TRBV27 and TRBJ1-5; D is unresolved. The length of the CDR3 is 13 residues. The germline V gene encodes CDR1 MNHEY and CDR2 SMNVEV (reference sequence). V lost 2 bases and J lost 2, with 4 bases in between. The DNA for the CDR3 is TGTGCCAGCAGTTTACATGGCAATCAGCCCCAGCATTTT. Protein sequence: CASSLHGNQPQHF.

This clone turned up a few times. This chain links TRBV9 with TRBJ1-2; D remains ambiguous. Trimming removed 5 bases from V and 2 bases from J, with 13 bases in between. CDR3 length equals 14 residues. Per germline, CDR1 SGDLS and CDR2 YYNGEE. CDR3 region: CASRSLQGNYGYTF. In DNA form, the CDR3 reads TGTGCCAGCAGATCACTACAAGGAAACTATGGCTACACCTTC.

This clone was counted a single time. This chain joins TRBV20-1 and TRBJ2-3, with TRBD2 identical over 9 bases. The V gene's germline CDR1 is DFQATT and CDR2 SNEGSKA (reference sequence). V gave up 3 bases and J gave up 6 bases; unmatched junction bases: 19. There are 18 residues in the CDR3. CDR3 sequence (DNA): TGCAGTGCTAGTCTAGCGGGAATCTCTCGGGGGATTGGGGATACGCAGTATTTT. Translation gives CSASLAGISRGIGDTQYF.

This clone was counted a few times. This rearrangement joins TRBV19 to TRBJ1-6, with no clear D. Germline lookup yields CDR1 LNHDA and CDR2 SQIVND (reference sequence). V was pared by 3 bases and J by 9 bases, with 12 bases between. The CDR3 consists of 14 residues. CDR3 nucleotides: TGTGCCAGTAGTATGAACGCGGGTCGTTCACCCCTCCACTTT. It encodes CASSMNAGRSPLHF.

This sequence joins TRBV2 and TRBJ2-5; 12 nucleotides line up with TRBD2. The J segment lost 5 bases and the V segment lost 5 bases, leaving 9 bases of the junction unmatched. Looked up from germline, CDR1 is SNHLY and CDR2 is FYNNEI. The CDR3 totals 16 residues. CDR3 protein: CASSQLRLAGVETQYF. The DNA for the CDR3 is TGTGCCAGCAGTCAACTACGACTAGCGGGAGTCGAGACCCAGTACTTC.

This clone was recorded once. The rearrangement joins TRBV5-1 to TRBJ2-7; D gene uncertain. Trimming cost V 6 bases and J 1 base, with 14 bases left between them. The germline gives CDR1 SGHRS, CDR2 YFSETQ. CDR3 size: 14 residues. The CDR3 nucleotides read TGCGCCAGCACCAGTTCTGCAAGTTCCTACGAGCAGTACTTC. This codes for CASTSSASSYEQYF.

The chain carries TRBV2 and TRBJ1-2, with D perhaps TRBD1 (6 bases). V was cut by 8 bases and J by 1 base, with 11 bases left in between. CDR3 length equals 13 residues. CDR1 is SNHLY, CDR2 FYNNEI, per germline. The CDR3 protein is CASGRDNNYGYTF. The CDR3 DNA reads as TGTGCCAGCGGCCGGGACAATAACTATGGCTACACCTTC. The full variable domain, in which reference TRBV2 and TRBJ1-2 provide the parts outside the CDR3, is EPEVTQTPSHQVTQMGQEVILRCVPISNHLYFYWYRQILGQKVEFLVSFYNNEISEKSEIFDDQFSVERPDGSNFTLKIRSTKLEDSAMYFCASGRDNNYGYTFGSGTRLTVV.

The chain joins TRBV6-5 to TRBJ2-1; D unresolved. With 7 bases removed from V and 8 bases from J, the gap between germline ends came to 15 bases. The CDR3 spans 13 residues. Germline CDR1 MNHEY, CDR2 SVGAGI. The CDR3, as DNA: TGTGCCAGCAAAGGCACCCGTAGCCATGAGCAGTTCTTC. Residues: CASKGTRSHEQFF.

Concerning this clone: One end of the junction varies from germline; a read error may be responsible. The chain couples TRBV7-7 to TRBJ2-5; the match to TRBD2 covers 15 bases. CDR1 SSHAT and CDR2 FNYEAQ come from the germline V gene (reference sequence). This CDR3 is built from 16 residues. This chain's CDR3 is CASSFGLAGGRETQYF. CDR3 DNA sequence: TGTGCTAGCAGCTTCGGACTAGCGGGGGGGAGAGAGACCCAGTACTTC.

V is TRBV4-2 and J is TRBJ1-1, with 11 bases identical to TRBD1. Germline assignment: CDR1 LGHNA and CDR2 YNFKEQ. The CDR3 length is 15 residues. V shed 0 bases and J 6 bases; nucleotides not matched to a gene: 3. The CDR3 nucleotides are TGTGCCAGCAGCCAAGAGGGGACAGGGGGGGCTGAAGCTTTCTTT. Translated: CASSQEGTGGAEAFF.

The chain links TRBV6-1 to TRBJ2-1; 8 bases are shared with TRBD2. The V gene's germline CDR1 is MNHNS and CDR2 SASEGT. There are 17 residues in the CDR3. V lost 1 base and J lost 4; bases outside the gene matches: 9. This CDR3 is CASSEGASASGYNEQFF. CDR3 coding DNA: TGTGCCAGCAGTGAAGGAGCTTCGGCTAGCGGGTACAATGAGCAGTTCTTC.

The rearrangement uses TRBV3-1 (or the pseudogene TRBV3-2) and TRBJ2-2, with 13 bases matching TRBD2. The V gene end was trimmed by 3 bases and the J gene end by 6 bases; junction bases not matched to a gene: 4. Per the germline V gene, CDR1 is LGHDT and CDR2 is YNNKEL (reference sequence). The CDR3 runs 16 residues. CDR3 residues: CASSQTSGRTAGELFF. For the CDR3, the DNA is TGTGCCAGCAGCCAGACTAGCGGGAGGACGGCCGGGGAGCTGTTTTTT.

The J gene is TRBJ2-5, the V gene TRBV29-1; TRBD1 matches at 7 bases. Germline CDR1 reads SQVTM; CDR2 reads ANQGSEA. The CDR3 length is 13 residues. Trimming at V came to 8 bases and at J to 4 bases, leaving 10 bases not matched to a gene. The CDR3 DNA follows: TGCAGCTTCTGGACAGGAGATTCAGAGACCCAGTACTTC. Translating it yields CSFWTGDSETQYF.

The chain employs TRBV30 and TRBJ1-4, with a possible D match to TRBD1 (6 bases). In germline, CDR1 is GTSNPN, CDR2 SVGIG (reference sequence). The CDR3 has 14 amino acids. V shed 1 base and J shed 0 bases, with 6 bases lying between them. CDR3 sequence: CAWSAGATNEKLFF. For the CDR3, the DNA is TGTGCCTGGAGTGCAGGGGCAACTAATGAAAAACTGTTTTTT.

DNA for the CDR3: TGTGCCAGCAGTCCGGACAGGGCGAACTATGGCTACACCTTC. This encodes CASSPDRANYGYTF. The chain carries TRBV27 and TRBJ1-2, with 8 positions matching TRBD1. With 5 bases clipped from V and 2 bases from J, the junction kept 4 bases outside the gene matches. The germline gives CDR1 MNHEY, CDR2 SMNVEV (reference sequence). This CDR3 comprises 14 residues.

The chain links TRBV3-1 (or the pseudogene TRBV3-2) to TRBJ1-2; D not resolved. The germline CDR1 and CDR2 sequences are LGHDT and YNNKEL (reference sequence). V lost 3 bases to trimming and J lost 2 bases, with 10 bases between them. CDR3 length: 14 residues. The CDR3 DNA sequence: TGTGCCAGCAGCCATTTTACAGACAACTATGGCTACACCTTC. Translating it yields CASSHFTDNYGYTF.

The chain is built from TRBV5-7 and TRBJ1-2; 9 bases are shared with TRBD1. TRBV5-7 is recorded as an ORF, its role being uncertain. V lost 1 base, J lost 6 bases, and 16 bases stayed unmatched. CDR3 size: 18 residues. The CDR3 here is CASSLTRGTGGVGNGYTF. CDR3 sequence (DNA): TGTGCCAGCAGCTTGACGCGCGGAACAGGGGGCGTAGGGAATGGCTACACCTTC.

The chain recombines TRBV18 with TRBJ2-2, with 9 nucleotides matching TRBD1. The CDR3 has 15 amino acids. The germline gives CDR1 KGHSH, CDR2 LQKENI. V gave up 2 bases and J gave up 7 bases; unmatched junction bases: 5. The CDR3 sequence: CASSPRTGEVGELFF. CDR3 nucleotide sequence: TGTGCCAGCTCACCAAGGACAGGGGAGGTCGGGGAGCTGTTTTTT. Full variable domain (missing parts from reference TRBV18 and TRBJ2-2): NAGVMQNPRHLVRRRGQEARLRCSPMKGHSHVYWYRQLPEEGLKFMVYLQKENIIDESGMPKERFSAEFPKEGPSILRIQQVVRGDSAAYFCASSPRTGEVGELFFGEGSRLTVL.